These T cell receptor beta chains were read from a single sample in a study of blood T cell repertoires in COVID-19. TCRdb's copy holds only in-frame clones and misses some; the assay was immunoSEQ multiplex PCR. The sample contains about 150,000 clones, over 80% of which appear only once. Specimen: PBMCs or T cells enriched from blood (not recorded which). These receptors were obtained from a woman aged 40 to 49 who had recovered from COVID-19. CDR3s include the opening cysteine and the closing phenylalanine or tryptophan. A D gene is named only where the DNA matches it firmly. Expanded clones get a size class; other rows say once, few or many, or leave the size out.

CDR3 protein	CDR3 DNA	clone size	D gene	V gene	J gene
CASSLAGDQPQHF	TGTGCCAGCAGCTTGGCAGGGGATCAGCCCCAGCATTTT	NA	NA	TRBV5-6	TRBJ1-5
CASSDRGSNQPQHF	TGCGCCAGCTCCGACAGGGGGAGCAATCAGCCCCAGCATTTT	NA	TRBD1	TRBV4-1	TRBJ1-5
CASSSSPKPGQSSGANVLTF	TGTGCCAGCAGTTCGTCCCCCAAGCCGGGACAGAGCTCTGGGGCCAACGTCCTGACTTTC	NA	TRBD1	TRBV28	TRBJ2-6
CASSEYYEQYF	TGTGCCAGCAGTGAGTATTACGAGCAGTACTTC	NA	NA	TRBV2	TRBJ2-7
CASSPPGDNTGELFF	TGTGCCAGCAGCCCCCCGGGGGACAACACCGGGGAGCTGTTTTTT	NA	NA	TRBV9	TRBJ2-2
CASSWTGNLTEAFF	TGTGCCAGCAGCTGGACAGGGAATTTGACTGAAGCTTTCTTT	once	TRBD1	TRBV7-9	TRBJ1-1
CAIRWSEEGTEAFF	TGTGCCATCAGATGGTCGGAGGAGGGCACTGAAGCTTTCTTT	NA	NA	TRBV10-3	TRBJ1-1
CASSAEGSGNTIYF	TGTGCCAGCAGCGCAGAGGGCTCTGGAAACACCATATATTTT	NA	NA	TRBV9	TRBJ1-3
CASSDQGYYGYTF	TGTGCCAGCAGTGATCAGGGTTATTATGGCTACACCTTC	NA	NA	TRBV6-1	TRBJ1-2
CASIRDRGRYEQFF	TGTGCCAGCATTAGGGACAGGGGACGATATGAGCAGTTCTTC	few	TRBD1	TRBV6-5	TRBJ2-1
CASSSGDREVNEQFF	TGTGCCAGCAGCTCTGGGGACAGGGAGGTCAATGAGCAGTTCTTC	NA	TRBD1	TRBV6-5	TRBJ2-1
CASSSGSYNEQFF	TGTGCCAGCAGCTCCGGCTCCTACAATGAGCAGTTCTTC	NA	NA	TRBV9	TRBJ2-1
CASSELGTGGPTDTQYF	TGTGCCAGCAGCGAATTAGGGACAGGAGGACCCACAGATACGCAGTATTTT	NA	TRBD1	TRBV9	TRBJ2-3
CASSTTGTNTGELFF	TGTGCCAGTAGTACCACCGGGACTAACACCGGGGAGCTGTTTTTT	NA	NA	TRBV19	TRBJ2-2
CASTKIRQGAEAFF	TGTGCCAGCACCAAGATTCGGCAGGGCGCTGAAGCTTTCTTT	NA	NA	TRBV6-5	TRBJ1-1
CASRARVWTEAFF	TGTGCCAGCAGAGCCAGGGTGTGGACTGAAGCTTTCTTT	NA	NA	TRBV2	TRBJ1-1
CASSQKLNTEAFF	TGTGCCAGTAGTCAGAAGTTAAACACTGAAGCTTTCTTT	NA	NA	TRBV19	TRBJ1-1
CASRAGTGNYGYTF	TGTGCCAGCAGGGCCGGGACAGGGAACTATGGCTACACCTTC	NA	TRBD1	TRBV3-1/TRBV3-2	TRBJ1-2
CASKSPDTTGELFF	TGTGCCAGCAAATCCCCGGACACCACCGGGGAGCTGTTTTTT	NA	NA	TRBV6-6	TRBJ2-2
CASSYGTGVHF	TGTGCCAGCAGTTATGGGACAGGGGTCCATTTT	NA	TRBD1	TRBV25-1	TRBJ1-6
CASSIASLREGLYEQYF	TGTGCCAGTAGTATAGCATCTTTGCGGGAGGGCTTGTACGAGCAGTACTTC	few	TRBD2	TRBV19	TRBJ2-7